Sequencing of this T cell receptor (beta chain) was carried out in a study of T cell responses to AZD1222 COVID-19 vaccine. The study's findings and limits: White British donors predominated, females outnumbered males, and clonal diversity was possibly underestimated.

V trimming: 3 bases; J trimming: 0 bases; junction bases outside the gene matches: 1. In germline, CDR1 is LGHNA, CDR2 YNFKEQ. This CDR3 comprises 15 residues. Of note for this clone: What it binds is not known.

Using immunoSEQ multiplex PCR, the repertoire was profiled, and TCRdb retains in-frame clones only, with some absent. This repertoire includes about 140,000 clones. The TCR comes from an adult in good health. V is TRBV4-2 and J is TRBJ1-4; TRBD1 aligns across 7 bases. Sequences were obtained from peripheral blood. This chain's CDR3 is CASSHQGATNEKLFF. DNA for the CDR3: TGTGCCAGCAGCCACCAGGGGGCAACTAATGAAAAACTGTTTTTT.